These 7 T cell receptor beta chains were all obtained from the same sample, sequenced in a study of T cell repertoires in cytomegalovirus infection. These receptors are not linked to any known antigen. TCRdb reprocessed the reads via MiXCR and lists one record per CDR3 protein. The sample carries about 890,000 distinct CDR3 sequences, 30% to 40% recorded once. The sequences come from cultured CD8+ T cells from PBMCs, collected from culture after CMV antigen stimulation. Every receptor here comes from a human donor in good health (CMV status not recorded). Some clones in this sample may be carry-over from other donors' samples.

This clonotype was seen only a few times. The chain's CDR3 is CASLKAWGPLYGYTF. In nucleotides, the CDR3 is TGTGCCAGTCTCAAGGCCTGGGGGCCCCTCTATGGCTACACCTTC. The V call is TRBV2, the J call TRBJ1-2, with D perhaps TRBD1 (6 bases). Per the germline V gene, CDR1 is SNHLY and CDR2 is FYNNEI. Trimming left V 9 bases short and J 4 bases short, with 21 bases between. This CDR3 comprises 15 residues.

The V call is TRBV28, the J call TRBJ2-5; D gene unclear. The CDR3 loop spans 14 amino acids. Germline V gene data show CDR1 as MDHEN and CDR2 as SYDVKM. The V end was cut by 1 base, the J end by 1 base, with 7 bases between. CDR3 sequence: CASSLFHPQETQYF. The CDR3 nucleotides are TGTGCCAGCAGTTTATTCCACCCCCAAGAGACCCAGTACTTC.

This clonotype was detected many times. The rearrangement joins TRBV6-1 to TRBJ2-3, with D possibly TRBD2 on 6 matching bases. This CDR3 contains 12 residues. The V gene's germline CDR1 is MNHNS and CDR2 SASEGT. V lost 11 bases, J lost 4 bases, and 13 bases lay in between. The CDR3 region has the DNA TGTGCCGCGGGGTGGGGAGCAGATACGCAGTATTTT. As protein: CAAGWGADTQYF.

In this sample, this clonotype turned up a few times. V and J are TRBV6-1 and TRBJ2-1, with 7 bases lining up with TRBD1. CDR1 is MNHNS and CDR2 is SASEGT in the germline V gene. This CDR3 region has 15 residues. V lost 5 bases and J lost 3; bases outside the gene matches: 7. The CDR3, as DNA: TGTGCCAGCAGTCCTGGGACAGCCATCTACAATGAGCAGTTCTTC. Protein: CASSPGTAIYNEQFF.

This clonotype was recorded a few times. The chain carries TRBV7-6 and TRBJ2-7, with 9 bases fitting TRBD2. CDR1 and CDR2 (germline): SGHVS, FNYEAQ. V was pared by 5 bases and J by 2 bases, with 13 bases of the junction left unmatched. CDR3 length: 17 residues. The CDR3 DNA reads TGTGCCAGCAGCCCCTCCCGTGGAGCGGGGGGCCCCTACGAGCAGTACTTC. Translated, it gives CASSPSRGAGGPYEQYF.

V is TRBV27 and J is TRBJ1-2; 9 nucleotides match TRBD1. CDR1 and CDR2 from the germline V gene are MNHEY and SMNVEV (reference sequence). V was clipped by 6 bases and J by 3 bases; unmatched bases: 11. The CDR3 sequence is 16 residues long. CDR3 sequence (DNA): TGTGCCAGCAGCTATTTAAACGGGGACAGGGACTATGGCTACACCTTC. Translation gives CASSYLNGDRDYGYTF.

The chain recombines TRBV6-5 with TRBJ1-1, with D possibly being TRBD1 (5 bases). This CDR3 region has 15 residues. The ends were cut back, 6 bases at V and 3 bases at J, with 17 bases in the middle. In germline, CDR1 is MNHEY, CDR2 SVGAGI. CDR3 sequence (DNA): TGTGCCAGCAGACGCGACAGAGGAGGGTACACTGAAGCTTTCTTT. Translating gives CASRRDRGGYTEAFF.